Listed here are 6 T cell receptor beta chains from one sample, sequenced in a study of OX40 agonist ivuxolimab in advanced cancers. TCRdb's table, derived via immunoSEQ multiplex PCR, lists solely in-frame clones and lacks some. The table records 69,000 or so clones, around 84% of them present only once. Sequences were derived from CD4+ or CD8+ T cells sorted from blood, sampled in a trial of the OX40 agonist ivuxolimab. The receptor source for this set is an adult with an advanced solid tumor such as melanoma, head and neck, liver or kidney cancer.

V is TRBV6-5 and J is TRBJ2-7; tentatively, D is TRBD1 (6 bases). This CDR3 has 10 amino acids. V was trimmed by 10 bases and J by 5 bases, leaving 9 bases between them. Looked up from germline, CDR1 is MNHEY and CDR2 is SVGAGI. The CDR3 region is CATGTNEQYF. Here the CDR3 DNA reads TGTGCCACCGGGACAAACGAGCAGTACTTC.

The chain combines TRBV6-5 with TRBJ1-2; possibly TRBD1 for D (6 bases). V was shortened by 7 bases and J by 6 bases, with 12 bases between the two germline ends. The CDR3 is 12 amino acids. Germline V CDR1 and CDR2: MNHEY, SVGAGI. CDR3 sequence reads: CASKAGGDGYTF. The CDR3 nucleotides read TGTGCCAGCAAGGCGGGGGGCGATGGCTACACCTTC.

The V gene is TRBV6-6, the J gene TRBJ1-2; D remains unclear. Germline V gene data show CDR1 as MNHNY and CDR2 as SVGAGI (reference sequence). V lost 7 bases to trimming and J lost 5 bases, with 11 bases between them. The CDR3 sequence is 12 residues long. The CDR3 protein is CASNQEAYGYTF. The CDR3 nucleotides are TGTGCCAGCAACCAGGAGGCTTATGGCTACACCTTC.

As concerns this clone: Within the sample, other DNA sequences also encode this same CDR3. V is TRBV7-2 and J is TRBJ2-5; perhaps TRBD1 as D (6 bases). The germline V gene encodes CDR1 SGHTA and CDR2 FQGNSA. With 5 bases removed from V and 2 bases from J, the gap between germline ends came to 9 bases. This CDR3 comprises 13 residues. This CDR3 reads CASSPGTQETQYF. The CDR3 bases are TGTGCCAGCAGCCCCGGGACACAAGAGACCCAGTACTTC.

The DNA for the CDR3 is TGCAGCGTACCCGCAGCGTATGAGCAGTTCTTC. Amino acid sequence: CSVPAAYEQFF. The rearrangement links TRBV29-1 to TRBJ2-1; no reliable D call. The CDR3 is 11 residues long. CDR1 is SQVTM, CDR2 ANQGSEA, per germline. V lost 6 bases and J 8 bases, leaving 11 bases between the germline ends.

The chain couples TRBV5-1 to TRBJ2-1; D might be TRBD2 (6 bases). Germline CDR1 SGHRS, CDR2 YFSETQ. This CDR3 contains 14 residues. The ends were cut back, 4 bases at V and 4 bases at J, with 12 bases in the middle. CDR3 amino acids: CASSPGGKYNEQFF. Here the CDR3 DNA reads TGCGCCAGCAGCCCTGGCGGGAAGTACAATGAGCAGTTCTTC. The full variable domain, completed using reference TRBV5-1 and TRBJ2-1, is KAGVTQTPRYLIKTRGQQVTLSCSPISGHRSVSWYQQTPGQGLQFLFEYFSETQRNKGNFPGRFSGRQFSNSRSEMNVSTLELGDSALYLCASSPGGKYNEQFFGPGTRLTVL.